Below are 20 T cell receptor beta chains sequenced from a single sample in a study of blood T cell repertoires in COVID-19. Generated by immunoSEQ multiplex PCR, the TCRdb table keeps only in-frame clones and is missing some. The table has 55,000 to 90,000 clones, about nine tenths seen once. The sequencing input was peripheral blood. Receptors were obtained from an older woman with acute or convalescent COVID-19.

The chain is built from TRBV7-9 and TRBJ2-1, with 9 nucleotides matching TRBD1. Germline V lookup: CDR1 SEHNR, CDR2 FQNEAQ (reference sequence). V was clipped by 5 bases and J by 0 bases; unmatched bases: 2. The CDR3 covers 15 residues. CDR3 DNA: TGTGCCAGCAGCGCGGACAGGGGCTCCTACAATGAGCAGTTCTTC. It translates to CASSADRGSYNEQFF.

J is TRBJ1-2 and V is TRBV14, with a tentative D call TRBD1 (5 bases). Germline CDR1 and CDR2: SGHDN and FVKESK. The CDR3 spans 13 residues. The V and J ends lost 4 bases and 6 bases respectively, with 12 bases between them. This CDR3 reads CASSPVQVDGYTF. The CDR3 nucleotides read TGTGCCAGCAGCCCGGTACAGGTAGATGGCTACACCTTC.

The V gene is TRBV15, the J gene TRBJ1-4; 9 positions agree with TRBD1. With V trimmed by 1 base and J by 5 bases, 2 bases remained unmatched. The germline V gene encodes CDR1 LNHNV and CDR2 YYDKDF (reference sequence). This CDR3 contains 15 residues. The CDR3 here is CATSRAGTGNEKLFF. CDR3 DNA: TGTGCCACCAGCAGAGCAGGGACAGGGAATGAAAAACTGTTTTTT.

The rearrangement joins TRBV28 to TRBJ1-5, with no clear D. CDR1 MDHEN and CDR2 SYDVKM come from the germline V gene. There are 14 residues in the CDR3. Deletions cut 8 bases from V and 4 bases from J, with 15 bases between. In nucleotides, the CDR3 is TGTGCCAGCCTCCAATCCGGGAAAAATCAGCCCCAGCATTTT. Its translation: CASLQSGKNQPQHF.

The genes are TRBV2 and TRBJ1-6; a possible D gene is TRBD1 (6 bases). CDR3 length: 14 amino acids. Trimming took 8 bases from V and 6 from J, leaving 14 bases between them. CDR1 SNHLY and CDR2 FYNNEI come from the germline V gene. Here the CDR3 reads CASVGQSINSPLHF. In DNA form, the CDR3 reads TGTGCCAGCGTCGGACAGAGCATTAATTCACCCCTCCACTTT.

The CDR3 reads CASSQVTDSYNSPLHF. In DNA form, the CDR3 reads TGTGCCAGCAGCCAAGTTACAGACTCCTATAATTCACCCCTCCACTTT. The chain has TRBV3-1 (or the pseudogene TRBV3-2) and TRBJ1-6; D unresolved. The CDR3 spans 16 residues. CDR1 and CDR2 (germline): LGHDT, YNNKEL (reference sequence). Trimming left V 1 base short and J 0 bases short, with 7 bases between.

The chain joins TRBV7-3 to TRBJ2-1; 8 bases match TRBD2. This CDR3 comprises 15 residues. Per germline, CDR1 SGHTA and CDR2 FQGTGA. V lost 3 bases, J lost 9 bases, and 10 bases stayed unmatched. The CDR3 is CASSFSGRGAGEQFF. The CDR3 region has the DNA TGTGCCAGCAGCTTTTCTGGGCGGGGGGCTGGTGAGCAGTTCTTC. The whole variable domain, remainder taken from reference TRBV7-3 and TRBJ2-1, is GAGVSQTPSNKVTEKGKYVELRCDPISGHTALYWYRQSLGQGPEFLIYFQGTGAADDSGLPNDRFFAVRPEGSVSTLKIQRTERGDSAVYLCASSFSGRGAGEQFFGPGTRLTVL.

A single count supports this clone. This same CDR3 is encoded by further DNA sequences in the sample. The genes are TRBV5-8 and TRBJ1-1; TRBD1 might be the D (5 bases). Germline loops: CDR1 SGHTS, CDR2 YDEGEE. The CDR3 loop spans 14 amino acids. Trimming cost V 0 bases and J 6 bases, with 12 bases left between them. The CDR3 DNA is TGTGCCAGCAGCTTGGCCCCGTCGGGGGCTGAAGCTTTCTTT. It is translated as CASSLAPSGAEAFF. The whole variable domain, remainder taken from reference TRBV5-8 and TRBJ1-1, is EAGVTQSPTHLIKTRGQQATLRCSPISGHTSVYWYQQALGLGLQFLLWYDEGEERNRGNFPPRFSGRQFPNYSSELNVNALELEDSALYLCASSLAPSGAEAFFGQGTRLTVV.

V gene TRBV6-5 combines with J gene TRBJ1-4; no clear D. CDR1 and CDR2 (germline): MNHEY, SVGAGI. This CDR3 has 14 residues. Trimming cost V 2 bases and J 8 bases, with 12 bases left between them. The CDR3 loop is CASSYGPEGEKLFF. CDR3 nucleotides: TGTGCCAGCAGTTACGGGCCAGAGGGAGAAAAACTGTTTTTT.

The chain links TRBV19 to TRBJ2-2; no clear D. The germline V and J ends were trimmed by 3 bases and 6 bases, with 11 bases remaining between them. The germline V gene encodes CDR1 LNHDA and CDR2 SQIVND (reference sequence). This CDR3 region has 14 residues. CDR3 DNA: TGTGCCAGTAGTATTTACGGGTCTTCCGGGGAGCTGTTTTTT. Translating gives CASSIYGSSGELFF.

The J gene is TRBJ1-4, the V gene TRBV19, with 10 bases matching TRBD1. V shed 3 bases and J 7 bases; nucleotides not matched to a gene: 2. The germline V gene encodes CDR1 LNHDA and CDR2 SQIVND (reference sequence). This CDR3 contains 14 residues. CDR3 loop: CASSIRTGGEKLFF. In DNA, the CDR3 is TGTGCCAGTAGTATCCGGACAGGGGGTGAAAAACTGTTTTTT.

The CDR3: CASSFGTVLNEKLFF. CDR3 nucleotides: TGTGCCAGCAGCTTCGGGACAGTCCTTAATGAAAAACTGTTTTTT. The chain joins TRBV5-6 to TRBJ1-4, with 7 positions matching TRBD1. The CDR3 runs to 15 residues. CDR1 and CDR2 (germline): SGHDT, YYEEEE. Germline trimming cut 2 bases from V and 4 bases from J; bases unmatched to any gene: 5.

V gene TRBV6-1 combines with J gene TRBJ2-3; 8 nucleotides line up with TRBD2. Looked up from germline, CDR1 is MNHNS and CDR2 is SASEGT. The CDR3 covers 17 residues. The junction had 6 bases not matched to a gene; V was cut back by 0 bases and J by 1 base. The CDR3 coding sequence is TGTGCCAGCAGTGAAGCCGCGGGGGGTCCCGGCACAGATACGCAGTATTTT. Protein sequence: CASSEAAGGPGTDTQYF.

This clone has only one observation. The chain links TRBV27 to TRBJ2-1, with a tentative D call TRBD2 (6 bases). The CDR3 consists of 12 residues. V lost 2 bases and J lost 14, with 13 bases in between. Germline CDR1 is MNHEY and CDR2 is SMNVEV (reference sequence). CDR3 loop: CASSLGGGREFF. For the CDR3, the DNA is TGTGCCAGCAGTTTAGGGGGAGGCAGGGAGTTCTTC.

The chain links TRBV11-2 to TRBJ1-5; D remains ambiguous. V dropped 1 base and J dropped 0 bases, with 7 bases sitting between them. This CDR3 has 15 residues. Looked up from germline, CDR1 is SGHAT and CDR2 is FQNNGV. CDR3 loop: CASSLVPYSNQPQHF. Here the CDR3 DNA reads TGTGCCAGCAGCTTAGTCCCGTATAGCAATCAGCCCCAGCATTTT.

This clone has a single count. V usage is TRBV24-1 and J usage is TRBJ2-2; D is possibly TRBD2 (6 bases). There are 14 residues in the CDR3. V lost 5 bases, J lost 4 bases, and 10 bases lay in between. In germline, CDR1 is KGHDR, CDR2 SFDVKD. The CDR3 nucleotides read TGTGCCACCAGTGGGGCGGGAAGCACCGGGGAGCTGTTTTTT. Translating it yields CATSGAGSTGELFF.

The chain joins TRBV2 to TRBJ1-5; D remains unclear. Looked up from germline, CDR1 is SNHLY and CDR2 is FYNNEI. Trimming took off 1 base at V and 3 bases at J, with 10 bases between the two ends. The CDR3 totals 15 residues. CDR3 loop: CASSEDGYNNQPQHF. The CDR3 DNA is TGTGCCAGCAGTGAAGACGGGTATAACAATCAGCCCCAGCATTTT.

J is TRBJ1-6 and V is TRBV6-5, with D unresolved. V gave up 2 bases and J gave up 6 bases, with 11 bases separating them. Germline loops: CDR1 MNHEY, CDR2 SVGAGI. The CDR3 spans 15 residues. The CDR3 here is CASSYARSVNSPLHF. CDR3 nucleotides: TGTGCCAGCAGTTACGCCCGGTCGGTTAATTCACCCCTCCACTTT.

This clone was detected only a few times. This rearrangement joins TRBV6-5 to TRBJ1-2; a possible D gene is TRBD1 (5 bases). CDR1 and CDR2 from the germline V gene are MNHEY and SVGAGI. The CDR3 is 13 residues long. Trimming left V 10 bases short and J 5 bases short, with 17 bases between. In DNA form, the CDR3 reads TGTGCCACCCCTGACAGCACTTTTTATGGCTACACCTTC. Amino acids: CATPDSTFYGYTF.

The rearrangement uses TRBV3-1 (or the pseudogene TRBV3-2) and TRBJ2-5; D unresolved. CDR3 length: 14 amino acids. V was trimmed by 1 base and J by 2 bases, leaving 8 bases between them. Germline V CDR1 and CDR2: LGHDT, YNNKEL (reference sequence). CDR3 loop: CASSQGPVQETQYF. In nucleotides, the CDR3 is TGTGCCAGCAGCCAAGGTCCCGTTCAAGAGACCCAGTACTTC.